This is a list of T cell receptor beta chains from one sample in a study of shared clonotypes between healthy human individuals. Profiling relied on immunoSEQ multiplex PCR, and the TCRdb table lists in-frame clones only, not all of them. Among approximately 87,000 clones listed, about 63% were seen once. The sample was memory CD8+ T cells sorted from blood. Every receptor here comes from a young man in good health. The CDR3 runs from the conserved cysteine through the conserved F or W.

J | V | CDR3
TRBJ1-1 | TRBV9 | CASSRGWNTEAFF
TRBJ2-7 | TRBV27 | CASSLGTAYEQYF
TRBJ2-1 | TRBV11-2 | CASSLLAAYNEQFF
TRBJ2-3 | TRBV28 | CASSSVRDTQYF
TRBJ2-4 | TRBV11-3 | CASSPDPKDIQYF
TRBJ2-7 | TRBV4-2 | CASSLASGTGVFEQYF
TRBJ2-5 | TRBV7-3 | CASEKAQETQYF
TRBJ2-7 | TRBV30 | CAWGAGYYEQYF
TRBJ1-5 | TRBV7-2 | CASSPLSGGNQPQHF
TRBJ2-1 | TRBV19 | CASSIAGLSGNEQFF
TRBJ1-1 | TRBV2 | CASSTGMNTEAFF
TRBJ2-3 | TRBV4-1 | CASSPGLAGGFGNTQYF
TRBJ2-7 | TRBV7-6 | CASSLAPSVEQYF
TRBJ2-3 | TRBV2 | CASSSPPDRAPTDTQYF
TRBJ2-7 | TRBV2 | CASSEQGMNSYEQYF
TRBJ2-1 | TRBV5-1 | CASSQTRPTLNEQFF
TRBJ1-2 | TRBV28 | CASSSPPTGYGYTF
TRBJ1-5 | TRBV6-1 | CASSGWGITNQPQHF
TRBJ2-2 | TRBV6-4 | CASSGSGRNTGELFF
TRBJ2-2 | TRBV9 | CASSPGRTSGTGELFF
TRBJ2-7 | TRBV28 | CASTGGNFEQYF
TRBJ2-5 | TRBV12-5 | CARMGPRGWRETQYF
TRBJ2-7 | TRBV9 | CASTRASGNYEQYF